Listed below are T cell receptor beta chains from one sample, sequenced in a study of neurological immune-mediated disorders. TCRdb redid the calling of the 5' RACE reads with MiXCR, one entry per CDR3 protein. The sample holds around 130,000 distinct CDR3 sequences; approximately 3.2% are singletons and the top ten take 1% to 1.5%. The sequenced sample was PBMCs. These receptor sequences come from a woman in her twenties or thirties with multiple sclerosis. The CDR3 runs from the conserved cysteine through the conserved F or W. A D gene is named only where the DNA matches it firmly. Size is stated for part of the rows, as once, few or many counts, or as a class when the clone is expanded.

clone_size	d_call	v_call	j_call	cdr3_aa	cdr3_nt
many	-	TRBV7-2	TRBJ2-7	CASSLTRDTTYEQYF	TGTGCCAGCAGCTTGACTCGGGACACCACCTACGAGCAGTACTTC
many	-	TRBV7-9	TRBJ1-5	CASSTAVGPQHF	TGTGCCAGCAGCACAGCGGTCGGGCCCCAGCATTTT
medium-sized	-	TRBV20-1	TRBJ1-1	CSASRVNTEAFF	TGCAGTGCTAGCCGGGTGAACACTGAAGCTTTCTTT
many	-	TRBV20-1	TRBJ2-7	CSARALRVSSYEQYF	TGCAGTGCTAGAGCCTTAAGGGTGAGCTCCTACGAGCAGTACTTC
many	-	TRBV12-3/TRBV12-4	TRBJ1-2	CASSLTGQFYGYTF	TGTGCCAGCAGTTTAACAGGACAGTTCTATGGCTACACCTTC
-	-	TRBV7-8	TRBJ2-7	CASSLHLASSYEQYF	TGTGCCAGCAGCTTACATCTAGCGTCTTCCTACGAGCAGTACTTC
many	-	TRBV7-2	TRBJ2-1	CASSLRGGPPFF	TGTGCCAGCAGCTTGAGGGGGGGTCCGCCGTTCTTC
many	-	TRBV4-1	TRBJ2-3	CASSQDRWATDTQYF	TGCGCCAGCAGCCAAGACCGATGGGCGACAGATACGCAGTATTTT
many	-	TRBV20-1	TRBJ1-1	CSATLAPPEAFF	TGCAGTGCTACGTTAGCGCCTCCTGAAGCTTTCTTT
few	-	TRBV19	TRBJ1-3	CASSGAFRNTIYF	TGTGCCAGTAGTGGGGCTTTCAGAAACACCATATATTTT
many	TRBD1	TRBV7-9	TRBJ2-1	CASRSLTGNDNEQFF	TGTGCCAGCAGGAGTTTGACAGGGAACGACAATGAGCAGTTCTTC
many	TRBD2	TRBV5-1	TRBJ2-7	CASSAASGYEQYF	TGCGCCAGCAGCGCAGCTAGCGGGTACGAGCAGTACTTC
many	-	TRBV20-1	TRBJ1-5	CSAVATGGNQPQHF	TGCAGTGCGGTTGCGACAGGAGGCAATCAGCCCCAGCATTTT
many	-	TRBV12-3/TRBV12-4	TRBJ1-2	CASRRGSGSYGYTF	TGTGCCAGCCGAAGGGGGTCCGGTTCATATGGCTACACCTTC
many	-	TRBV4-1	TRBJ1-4	CASSQVGVGSNEKLFF	TGCGCCAGCAGCCAAGTTGGAGTGGGGTCTAATGAAAAACTGTTTTTT
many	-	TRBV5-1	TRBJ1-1	CASSKGGMNTEAFF	TGCGCCAGCAGCAAAGGGGGTATGAACACTGAAGCTTTCTTT
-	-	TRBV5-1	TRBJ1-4	CASSLQGLDEKLFF	TGCGCCAGCAGCTTACAGGGTCTGGATGAAAAACTGTTTTTT
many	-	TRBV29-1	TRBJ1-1	CSVEDPSEAFF	TGCAGCGTTGAAGATCCATCTGAAGCTTTCTTT
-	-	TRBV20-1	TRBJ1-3	CSASREQVSGNTIYF	TGCAGTGCTAGTAGGGAACAGGTTTCTGGAAACACCATATATTTT
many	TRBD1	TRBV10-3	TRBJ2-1	CAISARDRGFNEQFF	TGTGCCATCAGTGCCCGGGACAGGGGCTTTAATGAGCAGTTCTTC
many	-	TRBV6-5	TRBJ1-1	CASLGGNTEAFF	TGTGCCAGCCTGGGTGGGAACACTGAAGCTTTCTTT
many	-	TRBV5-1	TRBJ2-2	CASSFGNTGELFF	TGCGCCAGCAGCTTTGGAAACACCGGGGAGCTGTTTTTT
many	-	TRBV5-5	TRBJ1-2	CASSLDYSVFYGYTF	TGTGCCAGCAGCTTGGACTATTCGGTTTTCTATGGCTACACCTTC
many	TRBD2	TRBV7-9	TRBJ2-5	CASSSFREEETQYF	TGTGCCAGCAGCTCGTTTCGGGAGGAGGAGACCCAGTACTTC
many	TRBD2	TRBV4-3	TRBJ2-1	CASSQEGTSGRGGEQFF	TGCGCCAGCAGCCAAGAAGGGACTAGCGGGAGGGGTGGTGAGCAGTTCTTC
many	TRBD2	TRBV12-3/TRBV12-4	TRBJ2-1	CASSFPLAGGRGEQFF	TGTGCCAGCAGTTTTCCCTTAGCGGGGGGGCGCGGTGAGCAGTTCTTC
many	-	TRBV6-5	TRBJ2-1	CASSYAQSLPSLNF	TGTGCCAGCAGTTATGCCCAAAGCCTCCCATCTCTTAACTTC
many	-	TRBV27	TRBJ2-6	CASSPFNSGANVLTF	TGTGCCAGCAGTCCTTTTAATTCTGGGGCCAACGTCCTGACTTTC
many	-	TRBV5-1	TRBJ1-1	CASSLEGELTEAFF	TGCGCCAGCAGCTTGGAGGGCGAGCTCACTGAAGCTTTCTTT
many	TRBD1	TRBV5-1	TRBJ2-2	CASSRDREGGELFF	TGCGCCAGCAGCCGGGACAGGGAAGGCGGGGAGCTGTTTTTT
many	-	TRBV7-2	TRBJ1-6	CASSLAGGRGSPLHF	TGTGCCAGCAGCCTAGCGGGGGGGCGCGGATCACCCCTCCACTTT
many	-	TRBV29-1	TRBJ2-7	CSVVTGSYEQYF	TGCAGCGTTGTAACAGGCTCCTACGAGCAGTACTTC
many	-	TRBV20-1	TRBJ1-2	CSATGAINYGYTF	TGCAGTGCTACAGGGGCAATTAACTATGGCTACACCTTC
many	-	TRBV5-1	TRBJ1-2	CASSGTYNYGYTF	TGCGCCAGCAGCGGGACATACAACTATGGCTACACCTTC
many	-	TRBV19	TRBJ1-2	CASKHRIFYGYTF	TGTGCCAGTAAACACCGGATCTTCTATGGCTACACCTTC
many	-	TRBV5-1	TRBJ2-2	CASSQTGRRTGELFF	TGCGCCAGCAGCCAAACCGGTAGAAGGACCGGGGAGCTGTTTTTT
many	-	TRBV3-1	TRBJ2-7	CASRGAGSYEQYF	TGTGCCAGCCGGGGCGCGGGCTCCTACGAGCAGTACTTC
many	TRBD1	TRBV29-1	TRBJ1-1	CSVATGVTEAFF	TGCAGCGTTGCGACAGGGGTCACTGAAGCTTTCTTT
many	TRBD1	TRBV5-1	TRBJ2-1	CARFPGQGIDEQFF	TGCGCCCGATTTCCGGGACAGGGAATCGATGAGCAGTTCTTC
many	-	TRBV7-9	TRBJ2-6	CASSLGGYGANVLTF	TGTGCCAGCAGCTTAGGAGGGTATGGGGCCAACGTCCTGACTTTC
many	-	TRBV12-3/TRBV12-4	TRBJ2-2	CASSLLGGAGFGGELFF	TGTGCCAGCAGTCTCCTAGGGGGGGCAGGATTCGGCGGGGAGCTGTTTTTT
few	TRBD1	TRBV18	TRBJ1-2	CASSQGQGAGYGYTF	TGTGCCAGCTCACAAGGACAGGGGGCTGGTTATGGCTACACCTTC
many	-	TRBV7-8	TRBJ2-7	CASSLVLSRGEQYF	TGTGCCAGCAGCTTAGTGTTGAGTAGGGGCGAGCAGTACTTC
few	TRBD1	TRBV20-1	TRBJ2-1	CSAPGQETYNEQFF	TGCAGTGCTCCCGGACAGGAGACCTACAATGAGCAGTTCTTC
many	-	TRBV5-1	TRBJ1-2	CASSLALTNYGYTF	TGCGCCAGCAGCTTGGCCCTGACTAACTATGGCTACACCTTC
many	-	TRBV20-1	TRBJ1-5	CSATPPQNSNQPQHF	TGCAGTGCCACTCCACCACAGAATAGCAATCAGCCCCAGCATTTT
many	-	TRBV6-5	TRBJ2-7	CASSYLRSQSSYEQYF	TGTGCCAGCAGTTACCTAAGATCCCAGAGCTCCTACGAGCAGTACTTC
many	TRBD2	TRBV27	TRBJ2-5	CASSLRRGAETQYF	TGTGCCAGCAGTTTAAGGCGGGGGGCAGAGACCCAGTACTTC
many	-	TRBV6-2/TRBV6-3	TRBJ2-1	CASSYRGLKVNEQFF	TGTGCCAGCAGTTACCGCGGACTAAAGGTCAATGAGCAGTTCTTC
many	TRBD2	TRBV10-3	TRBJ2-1	CAISEPDGAGGRNYNEQFF	TGTGCCATCAGTGAGCCGGACGGGGCCGGCGGGAGAAACTACAATGAGCAGTTCTTC
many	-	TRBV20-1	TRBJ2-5	CSPLGQETQYF	TGCAGCCCCCTAGGACAAGAGACCCAGTACTTC
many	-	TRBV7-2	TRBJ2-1	CASSPHPISYNEQFF	TGTGCCAGCAGCCCACACCCGATCTCCTACAATGAGCAGTTCTTC
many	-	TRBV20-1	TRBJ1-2	CSASWGARDGYTF	TGCAGTGCTAGCTGGGGGGCAAGGGATGGCTACACCTTC
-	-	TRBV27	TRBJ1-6	CASSFRGVNSTLNF	TGTGCCAGCAGTTTTCGAGGGGTAAACTCAACCCTCAACTTT
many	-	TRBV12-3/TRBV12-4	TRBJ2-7	CASSFNNPRYEQYF	TGTGCCAGCAGTTTCAACAACCCCCGCTACGAGCAGTACTTC